The rows below give T cell receptor beta chains drawn from one sample of a study of OX40 agonist ivuxolimab in advanced cancers. TCRdb keeps only in-frame clones here, not all; method: immunoSEQ multiplex PCR. Among over 100,000 clones, 85% to 95% were seen once, and the ten largest hold 0.15% to 0.17%. The sequences come from CD4+ or CD8+ T cells sorted from blood, collected in a trial of the OX40 agonist ivuxolimab. The receptor source for this set is an adult with an advanced solid tumor such as melanoma, head and neck, liver or kidney cancer. CDR3s include the opening cysteine and the closing phenylalanine or tryptophan. Fields, in order: CDR3 DNA, CDR3 protein, V gene, D gene, J gene, clone size. The D gene is left open where the match is weak. A row's size may be missing; if present it is once, few, many or a size class.

TGTGCCAGCAGCGTACAGGGTTGGCTTCAGTACTTC	CASSVQGWLQYF	TRBV2	-	TRBJ2-4	-
TGTGCCAGCAACACCGACGGGTATCAGCCCCAGCATTTT	CASNTDGYQPQHF	TRBV6-5	-	TRBJ1-5	-
TGTGCCAGCAGGCGGGACAGCGATAATGAAAAACTGTTTTTT	CASRRDSDNEKLFF	TRBV6-6	TRBD1	TRBJ1-4	-
TGTGCCAGCAGTGAGCAGTCAGTTGATACGCAGTATTTT	CASSEQSVDTQYF	TRBV2	-	TRBJ2-3	-
TGTGCCAGCAGAAGACAGGGAAATTCACCCCTCCACTTT	CASRRQGNSPLHF	TRBV6-5	TRBD1	TRBJ1-6	-
TGTGCCAGCAGCTTAGCGCTAGGGACAGGGGGCGAGCAGTACTTC	CASSLALGTGGEQYF	TRBV7-9	TRBD1	TRBJ2-7	-
TGCGCCAGCAGCCAAGAAGGCGGGTTCGGAAACACCATATATTTT	CASSQEGGFGNTIYF	TRBV4-1	-	TRBJ1-3	once
TGTGCCAGCAGCTTAGAAAGCCTCATGAACACTGAAGCTTTCTTT	CASSLESLMNTEAFF	TRBV7-2	-	TRBJ1-1	-
TGTGCCAGCAGTTATGACAGATTTAATGAAAAACTGTTTTTT	CASSYDRFNEKLFF	TRBV6-6	-	TRBJ1-4	once
TGTGCCAGTAAGGTCAATGAGCAGTTCTTC	CASKVNEQFF	TRBV19	-	TRBJ2-1	-
TGTGCCAGCAGTTACGCGGGAGCCAACGTCCTGACTTTC	CASSYAGANVLTF	TRBV6-5	-	TRBJ2-6	-
TGTGCCAGTAGTAGGTTCTACAATGAGCAGTTCTTC	CASSRFYNEQFF	TRBV19	-	TRBJ2-1	-
TGTGCCAGCGTAGACAGGGGGCGAGTAGAACTGTTTTTT	CASVDRGRVELFF	TRBV6-5	TRBD1	TRBJ1-4	-
TGTGCCAGCAGTTTACGAGGGAACGGCCAGCCCCAGCATTTT	CASSLRGNGQPQHF	TRBV28	-	TRBJ1-5	once
TGCGCCAGCAGCTTGGGCAGGCCGGGCACAGATACGCAGTATTTT	CASSLGRPGTDTQYF	TRBV5-1	-	TRBJ2-3	-
TGTGCCAGCAGCACCTACCCGACAGGGCGAAATTCACCCCTCCACTTT	CASSTYPTGRNSPLHF	TRBV16	TRBD1	TRBJ1-6	once
TGTGCCAGCATCCCGGGACAGGGGGGAGATACGCAGTATTTT	CASIPGQGGDTQYF	TRBV2	TRBD1	TRBJ2-3	-
TGTGCCAGTAGTGCTACTAGCGCCGGGGAGCTGTTTTTT	CASSATSAGELFF	TRBV19	TRBD2	TRBJ2-2	few
TGTGCCAGCAGTGCTCTACAGGGGGGGGACCAGCCCCAGCATTTT	CASSALQGGDQPQHF	TRBV6-1	TRBD1	TRBJ1-5	-
TGTGCCAGCAGCCCACATCGACAAAACACTGAAGCTTTCTTT	CASSPHRQNTEAFF	TRBV11-1	-	TRBJ1-1	-
TGTGCCAGCACCGCACCCCGGGGGGCCCCTCCTATTCAGTACTTC	CASTAPRGAPPIQYF	TRBV27	-	TRBJ2-4	-
TGTGCCAGCGGGCCCCACAGGTCAACTAATGAAAAACTGTTTTTT	CASGPHRSTNEKLFF	TRBV28	-	TRBJ1-4	-
TGTGCCAGCAGTAGCACTGCTGAAGCTTTCTTT	CASSSTAEAFF	TRBV6-5	-	TRBJ1-1	-
TGTGCCAGCAGTCAGACTAGCGGGTACACCGGGGAGCTGTTTTTT	CASSQTSGYTGELFF	TRBV25-1	TRBD2	TRBJ2-2	once
TGCGCCAGCAGCTTGGGGTCCATGGTGGACAATGAGCAGTTCTTC	CASSLGSMVDNEQFF	TRBV5-1	-	TRBJ2-1	-
TGTGCCAGCAGCTTGCGGGACTCTCAGAACACTGAAGCTTTCTTT	CASSLRDSQNTEAFF	TRBV5-4	-	TRBJ1-1	-
TGTGCCATCTACAACAGGGCAATCTACGAGCAGTACTTC	CAIYNRAIYEQYF	TRBV28	-	TRBJ2-7	-
TGTGCCAGCAGCTTATATACGAACACTGAAGCTTTCTTT	CASSLYTNTEAFF	TRBV7-3	-	TRBJ1-1	once
TGTGCCAGCAGCTTAGAAGTTTCAGGGCCTAATGAAAAACTGTTTTTT	CASSLEVSGPNEKLFF	TRBV11-2	-	TRBJ1-4	-
TGTGCCAGCAGGGGGCCCTCCGCGGAGACCCAGTACTTC	CASRGPSAETQYF	TRBV2	-	TRBJ2-5	-
TGCGCCAGCAGCCCGGGACAGCCGAACACTGAAGCTTTCTTT	CASSPGQPNTEAFF	TRBV5-1	TRBD1	TRBJ1-1	few
TGTGCCAGCAGCTTAACATCGGGGGGCACTGAAGCTTTCTTT	CASSLTSGGTEAFF	TRBV11-2	-	TRBJ1-1	-
TGTGCCAGCAGTTATCGGGGAGACGAGCAGTTCTTC	CASSYRGDEQFF	TRBV6-6	-	TRBJ2-1	once
TGTGCCAGCAGCTTGGGTACGGGCACAGATACGCAGTATTTT	CASSLGTGTDTQYF	TRBV7-9	-	TRBJ2-3	-
TGTGCCAGCAGCCCTTCAGGGGGACCTGCTATAAATGGCTACACCTTC	CASSPSGGPAINGYTF	TRBV28	TRBD1	TRBJ1-2	-
TGTGCCAGCTCACCATCGTCCAGGGAAGGCAACGAGCAGTACTTC	CASSPSSREGNEQYF	TRBV18	-	TRBJ2-7	-
TGTGCCAGCAGTTACTCCCATCCGACAGGGAGGGCTGAAGCTTTCTTT	CASSYSHPTGRAEAFF	TRBV6-5	TRBD1	TRBJ1-1	-
TGTGCCAGCAGTTACCGCCGGGAATCACCCCTCCACTTT	CASSYRRESPLHF	TRBV6-5	-	TRBJ1-6	-
TGTGCCACCAGCGGGGGGGATGACAGATCGCGCAATCAGCCCCAGCATTTT	CATSGGDDRSRNQPQHF	TRBV15	-	TRBJ1-5	-
TGTGCCAGCAGCACCAGGGGGCGGCGATACGAGCCCCAGCATTTT	CASSTRGRRYEPQHF	TRBV5-8	TRBD1	TRBJ1-5	-
TGTGCCAGCAGCTTTGGCGAGAGTAAGACCCAGTACTTC	CASSFGESKTQYF	TRBV7-2	-	TRBJ2-5	-
TGTGCCAGCAGACGCTCCCGGCAGCAGTACTTC	CASRRSRQQYF	TRBV11-2	-	TRBJ2-7	-
TGTGCCAGCAATCGCGGGAGAGAAAATGAGCAGTTCTTC	CASNRGRENEQFF	TRBV6-5	TRBD2	TRBJ2-1	-
TGTGCCAGCAGCTTACGCTCTGGAAACACCATATATTTT	CASSLRSGNTIYF	TRBV11-3	-	TRBJ1-3	-
TGTGCCAGCAGCCAAGTCCAGCGGGGGTTCGACGAGCAGTACTTC	CASSQVQRGFDEQYF	TRBV14	TRBD2	TRBJ2-7	-